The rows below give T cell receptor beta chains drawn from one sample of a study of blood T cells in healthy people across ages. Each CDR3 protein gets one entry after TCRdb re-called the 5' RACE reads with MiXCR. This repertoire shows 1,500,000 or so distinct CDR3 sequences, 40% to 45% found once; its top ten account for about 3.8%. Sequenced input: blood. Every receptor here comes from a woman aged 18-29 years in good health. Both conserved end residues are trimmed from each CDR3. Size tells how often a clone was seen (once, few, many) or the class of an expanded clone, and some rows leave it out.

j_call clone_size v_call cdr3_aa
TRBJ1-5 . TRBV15 ATARDRASNQPQH
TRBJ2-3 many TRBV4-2 ASSQEDGSRADTQY
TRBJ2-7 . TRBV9 ASSSEGTGGYEQY
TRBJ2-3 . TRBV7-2 ASSLGSRGGTDTQY
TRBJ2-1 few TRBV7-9 ASSYAQGSYNEQF
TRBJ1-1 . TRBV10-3 AIREVMNTEAF
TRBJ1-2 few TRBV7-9 ASSLDIEDGYT
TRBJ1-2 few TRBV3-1 ASSQYFSRVGSTHGYT
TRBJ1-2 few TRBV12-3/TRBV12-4 ASSLAGLGGYT
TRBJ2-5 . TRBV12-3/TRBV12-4 ASSSPGQGEETQY
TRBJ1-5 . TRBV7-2 ASSLVVGLGQPQH
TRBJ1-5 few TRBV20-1 SARGTTGHSNQPQH
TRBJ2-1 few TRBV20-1 SASGGVYNEQF
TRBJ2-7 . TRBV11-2 ASSLRGTNSYNEQY
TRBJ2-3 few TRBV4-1 ARSPSSGGLIDTQY
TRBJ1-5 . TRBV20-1 SARDRVEPNQPQH
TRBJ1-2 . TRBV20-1 SARERTSAGYT
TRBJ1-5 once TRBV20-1 SASPYSGDQPQH
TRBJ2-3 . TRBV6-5 ASSYDARTSTDTQY
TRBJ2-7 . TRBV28 ASSAGTGVCEQY